Reported below is one T cell receptor (beta chain). Its antigen is unknown. Profiled with immunoSEQ multiplex PCR; TCRdb holds only in-frame clones, not every one. The sample lists around 35,000 clones; roughly 81% were seen once. These data are taken from a study of OX40 agonist ivuxolimab in advanced cancers. Whole-study results and caveats: In the 0.1 to 3.0 mg/kg range, CD4+ and CD8+ blood T cells had expanded clonally by week 6.

Sampling of blood occurred at baseline, cycle 4 day 1, and cycle 7 day 1. There are 12 residues in the CDR3. Germline assignment: CDR1 SQVTM and CDR2 ANQGSEA. V gave up 4 bases and J gave up 3 bases, with 9 bases separating them. The receptor comes from an adult with an advanced solid tumor such as melanoma, head and neck, liver or kidney cancer. The material was CD4+ or CD8+ T cells sorted from blood, obtained in a trial of the OX40 agonist ivuxolimab. The rearrangement uses TRBV29-1 and TRBJ1-1; D gene ambiguous. This CDR3 reads CSVVETHTEAFF. The DNA of the CDR3 is TGCAGCGTTGTAGAGACGCACACTGAAGCTTTCTTT.